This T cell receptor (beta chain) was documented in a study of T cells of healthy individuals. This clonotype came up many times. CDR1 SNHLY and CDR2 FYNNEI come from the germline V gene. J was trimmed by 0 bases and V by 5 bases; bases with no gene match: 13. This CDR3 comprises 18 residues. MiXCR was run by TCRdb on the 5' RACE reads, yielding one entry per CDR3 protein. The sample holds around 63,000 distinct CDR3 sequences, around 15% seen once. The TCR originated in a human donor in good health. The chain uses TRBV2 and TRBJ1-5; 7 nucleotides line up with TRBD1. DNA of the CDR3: TGTGCCAGCAGTCCCGGACAGGAACTGCTTTATAGCAATCAGCCCCAGCATTTT. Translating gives CASSPGQELLYSNQPQHF. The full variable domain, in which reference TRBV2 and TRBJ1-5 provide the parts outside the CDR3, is EPEVTQTPSHQVTQMGQEVILRCVPISNHLYFYWYRQILGQKVEFLVSFYNNEISEKSEIFDDQFSVERPDGSNFTLKIRSTKLEDSAMYFCASSPGQELLYSNQPQHFGDGTRLSIL.